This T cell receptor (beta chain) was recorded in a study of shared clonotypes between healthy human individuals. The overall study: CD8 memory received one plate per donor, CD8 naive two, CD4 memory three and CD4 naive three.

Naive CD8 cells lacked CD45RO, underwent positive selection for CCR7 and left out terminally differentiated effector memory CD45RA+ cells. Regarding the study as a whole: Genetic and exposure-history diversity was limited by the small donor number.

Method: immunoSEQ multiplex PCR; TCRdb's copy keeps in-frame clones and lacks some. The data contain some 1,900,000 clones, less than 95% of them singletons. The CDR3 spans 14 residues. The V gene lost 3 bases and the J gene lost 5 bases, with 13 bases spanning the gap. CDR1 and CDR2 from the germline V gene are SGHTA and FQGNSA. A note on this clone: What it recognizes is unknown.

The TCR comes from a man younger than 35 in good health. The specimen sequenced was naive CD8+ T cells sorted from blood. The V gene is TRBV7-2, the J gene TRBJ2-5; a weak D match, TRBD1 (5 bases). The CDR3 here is CASSFPTDGETQYF. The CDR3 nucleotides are TGTGCCAGCAGCTTCCCGACAGACGGTGAGACCCAGTACTTC. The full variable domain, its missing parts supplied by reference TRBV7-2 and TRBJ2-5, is GAGVSQSPSNKVTEKGKDVELRCDPISGHTALYWYRQSLGQGLEFLIYFQGNSAPDKSGLPSDRFSAERTGGSVSTLTIQRTQQEDSAVYLCASSFPTDGETQYFGPGTRLLVL.